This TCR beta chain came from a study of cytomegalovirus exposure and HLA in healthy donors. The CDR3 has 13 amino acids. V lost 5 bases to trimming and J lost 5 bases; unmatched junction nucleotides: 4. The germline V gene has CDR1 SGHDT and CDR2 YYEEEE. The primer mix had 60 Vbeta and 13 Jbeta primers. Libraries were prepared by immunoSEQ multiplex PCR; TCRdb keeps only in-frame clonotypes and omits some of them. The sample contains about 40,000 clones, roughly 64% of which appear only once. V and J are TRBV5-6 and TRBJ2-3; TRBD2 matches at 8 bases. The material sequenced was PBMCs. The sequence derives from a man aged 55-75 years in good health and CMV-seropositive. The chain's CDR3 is CASSKAGGDTQYF. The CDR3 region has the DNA TGTGCCAGCAGTAAGGCGGGGGGAGATACGCAGTATTTT.